The following is a T cell receptor (beta chain) sequence with its context. Per the original methods: How many nucleated cells were present was estimated from reference gene primer amplification. Produced via immunoSEQ multiplex PCR; TCRdb's table is partial and in-frame only. That table furnishes V, J and clone size, whereas the DNA furnished D and trimming. The sample comprises 150,000 to 180,000 clones, roughly nine tenths of which are singletons, and 15% rests with the top ten. Germline V gene lookup returns CDR1 SGHAT and CDR2 FQNNGV. There are 15 residues in the CDR3. The V end was cut by 1 base, the J end by 7 bases, with 13 bases between. These data come from a study of blood T cell repertoires in COVID-19. Study overall: Acute and convalescent COVID-19 samples came from the United States, Italy and Spain. Sample material is recorded as cDNA or gDNA derived from T cells, B-cell-depleted T cells, or PBMCs.

The source of this sequence is a middle-aged woman with acute or convalescent COVID-19. The V and J genes are TRBV11-2 and TRBJ2-2; tentative D call: TRBD1 (5 bases). The sample was peripheral blood. For the CDR3, the DNA is TGTGCCAGCAGCTTAGGAAGTTGGGGCATCGGGGAGCTGTTTTTT. Translating gives CASSLGSWGIGELFF.